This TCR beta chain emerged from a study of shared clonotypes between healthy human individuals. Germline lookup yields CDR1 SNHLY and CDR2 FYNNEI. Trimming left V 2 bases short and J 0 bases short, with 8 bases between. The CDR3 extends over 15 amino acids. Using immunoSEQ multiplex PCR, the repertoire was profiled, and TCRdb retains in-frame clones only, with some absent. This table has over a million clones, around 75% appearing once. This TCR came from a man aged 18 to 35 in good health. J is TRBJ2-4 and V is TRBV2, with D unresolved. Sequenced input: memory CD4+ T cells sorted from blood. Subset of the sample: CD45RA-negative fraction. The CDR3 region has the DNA TGTGCCAGCAGTGAACAGCCCTTAGCCAAAAACATTCAGTACTTC. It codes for CASSEQPLAKNIQYF.